This T cell receptor beta chain derives from a study of control samples from healthy donors and cancer patients. Here immunoSEQ multiplex PCR was the method, and the copy in TCRdb shows in-frame clones only, minus some. The sample has over 100,000 clones; about 91% are singletons. This clone has only one observation. V was trimmed by 4 bases and J by 0 bases, leaving 8 bases between them. The V gene's germline CDR1 is SGHNT and CDR2 YYREEE (reference sequence). This CDR3 contains 14 residues. The sequence derives from a woman aged 18-35 years in good health. The chain uses TRBV5-4 and TRBJ1-5; D is unclear. The material sequenced was blood. The CDR3: CASSHDGSNQPQHF. The CDR3, as DNA: TGTGCCAGCAGCCATGACGGTAGCAATCAGCCCCAGCATTTT.